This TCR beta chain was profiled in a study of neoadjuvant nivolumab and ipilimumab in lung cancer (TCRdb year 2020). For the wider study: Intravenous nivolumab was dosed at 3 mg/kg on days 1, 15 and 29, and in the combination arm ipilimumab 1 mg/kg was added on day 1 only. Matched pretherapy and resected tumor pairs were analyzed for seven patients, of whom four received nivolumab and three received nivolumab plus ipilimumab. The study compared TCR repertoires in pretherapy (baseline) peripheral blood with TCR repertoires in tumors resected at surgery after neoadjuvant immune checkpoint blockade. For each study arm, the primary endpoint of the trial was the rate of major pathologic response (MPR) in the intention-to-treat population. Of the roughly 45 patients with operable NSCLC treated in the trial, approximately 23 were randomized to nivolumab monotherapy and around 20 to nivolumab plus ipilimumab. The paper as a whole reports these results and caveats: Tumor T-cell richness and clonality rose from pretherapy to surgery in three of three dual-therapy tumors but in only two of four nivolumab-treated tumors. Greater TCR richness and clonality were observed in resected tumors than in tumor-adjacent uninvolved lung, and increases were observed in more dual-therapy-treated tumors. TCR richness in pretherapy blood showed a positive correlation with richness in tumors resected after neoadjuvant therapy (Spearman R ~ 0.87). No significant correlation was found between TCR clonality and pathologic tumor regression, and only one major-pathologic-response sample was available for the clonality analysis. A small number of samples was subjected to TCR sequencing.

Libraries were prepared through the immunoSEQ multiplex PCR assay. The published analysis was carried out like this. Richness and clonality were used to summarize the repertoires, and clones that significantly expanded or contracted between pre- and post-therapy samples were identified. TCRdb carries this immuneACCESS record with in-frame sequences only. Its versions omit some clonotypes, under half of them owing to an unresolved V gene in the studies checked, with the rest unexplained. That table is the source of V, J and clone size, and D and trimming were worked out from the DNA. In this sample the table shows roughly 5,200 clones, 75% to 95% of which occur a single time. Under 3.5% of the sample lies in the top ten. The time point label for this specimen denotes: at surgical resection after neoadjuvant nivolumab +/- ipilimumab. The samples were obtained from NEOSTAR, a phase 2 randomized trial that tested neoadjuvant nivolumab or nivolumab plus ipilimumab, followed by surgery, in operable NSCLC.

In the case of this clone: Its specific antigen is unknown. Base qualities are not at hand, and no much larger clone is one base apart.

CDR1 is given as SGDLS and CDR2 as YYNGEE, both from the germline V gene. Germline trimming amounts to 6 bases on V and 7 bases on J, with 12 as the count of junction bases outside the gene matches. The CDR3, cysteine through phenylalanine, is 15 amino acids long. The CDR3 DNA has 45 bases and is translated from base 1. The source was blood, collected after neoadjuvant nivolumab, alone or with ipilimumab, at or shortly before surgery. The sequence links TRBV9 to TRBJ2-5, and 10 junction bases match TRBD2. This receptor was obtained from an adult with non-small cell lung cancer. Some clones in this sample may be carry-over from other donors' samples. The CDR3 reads CASNTGTSDVGTQYF. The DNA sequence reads TGTGCCAGCAACACCGGGACTAGCGACGTCGGGACCCAGTACTTC. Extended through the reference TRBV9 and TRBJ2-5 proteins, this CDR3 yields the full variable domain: DSGVTQTPKHLITATGQRVTLRCSPRSGDLSVYWYQQSLDQGLQFLIQYYNGEERAKGNILERFSAQQFPDLHSELNLSSLELGDSALYFCASNTGTSDVGTQYFGPGTRLLVL.